This TCR beta chain was observed in a study of T cell responses to AZD1222 COVID-19 vaccine. General study findings and limits: There were mostly white British donors and more females than males, and clonal diversity was possibly underestimated. The repertoires were collected only after the peak T cell response.

The protocol was immunoSEQ multiplex PCR, while the TCRdb copy is restricted to in-frame clones and leaves out a portion. Here the sample spans roughly 150,000 clones, 75% to 90% being singletons. Comment on this clone: What it binds is unknown.

Trimming removed 2 bases from V and 8 bases from J, with 10 bases in between. CDR1 is SGHTS, CDR2 YDEGEE, per germline. CDR3 length: 12 residues. The TCR originated in an adult in good health. The V and J genes are TRBV5-8 and TRBJ1-2; the D is unclear. The sequences come from peripheral blood, collected on day 0 of AZD1222 vaccination. The CDR3 nucleotides are TGTGCCAGCAGCTTTGCCTTACCGGGCTACACCTTC. Translated, it gives CASSFALPGYTF.